One sample yielded the 30 T cell receptor beta chains listed below, sequenced in a study of blood T cell repertoires in COVID-19. TCRdb's table, derived via immunoSEQ multiplex PCR, lists solely in-frame clones and lacks some. The table lists just under 300,000 clones, 70% to 90% of them singletons. Sequencing was performed on peripheral blood. The source is a man in his sixties or seventies with acute or convalescent COVID-19.

With regard to this clone: Other DNA sequences in the sample encode the same CDR3. The chain is built from TRBV3-1 (or the pseudogene TRBV3-2) and TRBJ2-7, with 8 bases that match TRBD1. Germline CDR1 is LGHDT and CDR2 is YNNKEL (reference sequence). CDR3 length equals 14 residues. The ends lost 3 bases at V and 2 bases at J; junction bases unmatched: 3. CDR3 residues: CASSQGTGPYEQYF. The CDR3 region has the DNA TGTGCCAGCAGCCAGGGGACAGGTCCCTACGAGCAGTACTTC.

With regard to this clone: A junction boundary mismatches the germline segment, possibly from a read error. CDR3 sequence reads: CATSVPGGTTQYF. The CDR3 nucleotides read TGTGCCACAAGTGTCCCAGGGGGCACTACGCAGTATTTT. The V call is TRBV24-1, the J call TRBJ2-3; TRBD1 aligns across 8 bases. The V gene's germline CDR1 is KGHDR and CDR2 SFDVKD. This CDR3 region has 13 residues.

As regards this clone: Sequence at one end of the junction differs from germline and may be a read error. V and J are TRBV18 and TRBJ2-6; TRBD1 is a possible D gene (6 bases). This CDR3 is 14 amino acids long. CDR1 KGHSH and CDR2 LQKENI come from the germline V gene. Written as DNA, the CDR3 is TGTGCCAGCTCAGAGACCGGGACAAATACCGGTCGGGCTTTC. Translating it yields CASSETGTNTGRAF.

The V gene is TRBV19, the J gene TRBJ1-4; TRBD1 agrees at 7 bases. The length of the CDR3 is 14 residues. Germline assignment: CDR1 LNHDA and CDR2 SQIVND (reference sequence). The V and J ends lost 5 bases and 5 bases, in that order; junction bases with no gene match: 5. This chain's CDR3 is CASSGTVSNEKLFF. The CDR3 region has the DNA TGTGCCAGTAGTGGGACAGTGTCAAATGAAAAACTGTTTTTT.

This chain links TRBV7-2 with TRBJ2-4; maybe TRBD1 (7 bases). The V end was cut by 4 bases, the J end by 7 bases, with 17 bases between. CDR3 length: 15 residues. Germline V gives CDR1 SGHTA, CDR2 FQGNSA. The CDR3 DNA follows: TGTGCCAGCAGCTCACCAGCAGGGGGGCCGAACATTCAGTACTTC. Translating gives CASSSPAGGPNIQYF.

This chain connects TRBV7-2 to TRBJ2-5; 11 bases fit TRBD2. Trimming took 5 bases from V and 4 from J; bases not matched to a gene: 6. Per germline, CDR1 SGHTA and CDR2 FQGNSA. The CDR3 is made up of 15 amino acids. CDR3 region: CASSQTSGGVETQYF. The CDR3 DNA reads TGTGCCAGCAGCCAAACTAGCGGGGGAGTAGAGACCCAGTACTTC.

The sample holds a few counts of this clone. The chain links TRBV27 to TRBJ2-7; D remains ambiguous. Trimming cost V 5 bases and J 0 bases, with 17 bases left between them. Germline V gene data show CDR1 as MNHEY and CDR2 as SMNVEV (reference sequence). CDR3 size: 16 residues. This chain's CDR3 is CASSDPARGSSYEQYF. CDR3 nucleotide sequence: TGTGCCAGCAGTGACCCCGCTAGAGGAAGCTCCTACGAGCAGTACTTC.

The chain recombines TRBV7-8 with TRBJ2-5; 8 bases match TRBD2. V shed 5 bases and J 2 bases; nucleotides not matched to a gene: 7. Germline V gene sequence: CDR1 SGHVS, CDR2 FQNEAQ. This CDR3 spans 15 amino acids. CDR3 sequence reads: CASSPRVAGQETQYF. CDR3 nucleotide sequence: TGTGCCAGCAGCCCCCGGGTAGCGGGACAAGAGACCCAGTACTTC.

The J gene is TRBJ1-3, the V gene TRBV9, with D hard to call. V lost 0 bases and J lost 4, with 14 bases in between. The V gene's germline CDR1 is SGDLS and CDR2 YYNGEE. This CDR3 is 16 amino acids long. The CDR3 nucleotides read TGTGCCAGCAGCGTAGCTACGGGAGCATCAGGAAACACCATATATTTT. Residues: CASSVATGASGNTIYF. The full variable domain, its missing parts supplied by reference TRBV9 and TRBJ1-3, is DSGVTQTPKHLITATGQRVTLRCSPRSGDLSVYWYQQSLDQGLQFLIQYYNGEERAKGNILERFSAQQFPDLHSELNLSSLELGDSALYFCASSVATGASGNTIYFGEGSWLTVV.

The chain is built from TRBV4-3 and TRBJ1-1, with unresolved D. The CDR3 has 15 residues. Germline assignment: CDR1 LGHNA and CDR2 YSLEER. V was pared by 2 bases and J by 0 bases, with 10 bases between. The CDR3 spells CASSQLPSMNTEAFF. In DNA, the CDR3 is TGCGCCAGCAGCCAACTACCTAGCATGAACACTGAAGCTTTCTTT.

The V gene is TRBV11-2, the J gene TRBJ2-2; 11 bases map to TRBD2. The CDR3 contains 15 residues. The V and J ends lost 3 bases and 7 bases, in that order; junction bases with no gene match: 4. The germline gives CDR1 SGHAT, CDR2 FQNNGV. The CDR3 coding sequence is TGTGCCAGCAGCTTTAGCGGGGGGGCCGGCGGGGAGCTGTTTTTT. It translates to CASSFSGGAGGELFF.

This sequence joins TRBV19 and TRBJ1-5; D call uncertain. CDR3 size: 14 residues. Trimming stripped 4 bases from V and 0 bases from J, with 7 bases between. In germline, CDR1 is LNHDA, CDR2 SQIVND (reference sequence). CDR3 DNA sequence: TGTGCCAGTAGTAACTCCAATAGCAATCAGCCCCAGCATTTT. Translated: CASSNSNSNQPQHF.

The chain joins TRBV14 to TRBJ2-2; the match to TRBD2 covers 14 bases. The CDR3 extends over 20 amino acids. With V trimmed by 4 bases and J by 2 bases, 12 bases remained unmatched. Per germline, CDR1 SGHDN and CDR2 FVKESK. This CDR3 reads CASSLRPGLAGAYNTGELFF. The CDR3, as DNA: TGTGCCAGCAGCCTCCGCCCGGGACTAGCGGGGGCCTATAACACCGGGGAGCTGTTTTTT. The complete variable domain, with remaining parts taken from reference TRBV14 and TRBJ2-2, reads EAGVTQFPSHSVIEKGQTVTLRCDPISGHDNLYWYRRVMGKEIKFLLHFVKESKQDESGMPNNRFLAERTGGTYSTLKVQPAELEDSGVYFCASSLRPGLAGAYNTGELFFGEGSRLTVL.

The rearrangement links TRBV5-1 to TRBJ1-5; D gene unclear. V lost 0 bases, J lost 4 bases, and 5 bases lay in between. The CDR3 length is 13 residues. From germline, CDR1 is SGHRS and CDR2 YFSETQ. The CDR3 DNA reads as TGCGCCAGCAGCTTGGAAGAGAATCAGCCCCAGCATTTT. Amino acids: CASSLEENQPQHF.

The genes are TRBV4-2 and TRBJ1-4; tentatively, D is TRBD1 (5 bases). CDR1 is LGHNA, CDR2 YNFKEQ, per germline. The CDR3 has 18 amino acids. Trimming left V 3 bases short and J 0 bases short, with 17 bases between. CDR3 coding DNA: TGTGCCAGCAGCCACGACAGTTTCCCCTCTTCAACTAATGAAAAACTGTTTTTT. This sequence encodes CASSHDSFPSSTNEKLFF.

CDR3 residues: CASSLGTGGNYGYTF. The CDR3 region has the DNA TGCGCCAGCAGCTTGGGGACAGGGGGCAACTATGGCTACACCTTC. V gene TRBV5-1 combines with J gene TRBJ1-2; TRBD1 agrees at 11 bases. Losses at the gene ends were 0 bases for V and 2 bases for J; bases not matched to a gene: 0. The CDR3 sequence is 15 residues long. Germline V gives CDR1 SGHRS, CDR2 YFSETQ.

The chain links TRBV10-3 to TRBJ2-1; TRBD2 aligns across 14 bases. The CDR3 has 16 residues. Germline V gene lookup returns CDR1 ENHRY and CDR2 SYGVKD. Trimming removed 0 bases from V and 9 bases from J; junction bases left unmatched: 4. DNA of the CDR3: TGTGCCATCAGTGAGTCGGGACTAGCGGGAGTAGGTGAGCAGTTCTTC. This codes for CAISESGLAGVGEQFF.

CDR3 sequence (DNA): TGTGCCAGCAGTGACGCCCAGGGCACAGATACGCAGTATTTT. Translating it yields CASSDAQGTDTQYF. The rearrangement joins TRBV6-1 to TRBJ2-3; D is unclear. The CDR3 has 14 residues. Germline CDR1 MNHNS, CDR2 SASEGT. V dropped 3 bases and J dropped 1 base, with 8 bases sitting between them.

J is TRBJ1-1 and V is TRBV7-9; 7 bases are a match to TRBD1. After removal of 6 bases from V and 1 base from J, the junction contained 8 bases not matched to a gene. This CDR3 is 15 amino acids long. Germline CDR1 SEHNR, CDR2 FQNEAQ (reference sequence). The CDR3 here is CASRVDRVTNTEAFF. The CDR3 DNA reads TGTGCCAGCAGAGTTGACAGGGTTACGAACACTGAAGCTTTCTTT.

This chain joins TRBV7-2 and TRBJ2-5; TRBD1 is a possible D gene (6 bases). Germline CDR1 and CDR2: SGHTA and FQGNSA. The CDR3 contains 13 residues. Trimming shortened V by 5 bases and J by 7 bases, and 14 bases separated the two germline ends. DNA for the CDR3: TGTGCCAGCAGCCTTGTGGGGGCTCGGACCCAGTACTTC. This sequence encodes CASSLVGARTQYF.

The chain couples TRBV2 to TRBJ1-2, with D hard to call. This CDR3 has 13 amino acids. Germline V gene lookup returns CDR1 SNHLY and CDR2 FYNNEI. The germline V and J ends were trimmed by 3 bases and 7 bases, with 12 bases remaining between them. CDR3 region: CASSEEQTLGYTF. The CDR3 nucleotides read TGTGCCAGCAGTGAGGAACAGACCCTTGGCTACACCTTC.

The chain recombines TRBV3-1 (or the pseudogene TRBV3-2) with TRBJ1-1, with 7 bases aligning to TRBD1. This CDR3 spans 14 amino acids. Trimming at V came to 5 bases and at J to 3 bases, leaving 6 bases not matched to a gene. Germline-derived CDR1 and CDR2 are LGHDT and YNNKEL (reference sequence). The CDR3 here is CASSTTGVHTEAFF. The CDR3 nucleotides read TGTGCCAGCAGCACCACAGGGGTCCACACTGAAGCTTTCTTT.

With respect to this clone: This same CDR3 is encoded by further DNA sequences in the sample. V usage is TRBV28 and J usage is TRBJ2-7; D may be TRBD2 (6 bases). Per the germline V gene, CDR1 is MDHEN and CDR2 is SYDVKM. This CDR3 has 12 residues. The germline V and J ends were trimmed by 6 bases and 3 bases, with 9 bases remaining between them. This CDR3 is CASSPTSYEQYF. CDR3 bases: TGTGCCAGCAGCCCGACTAGCTACGAGCAGTACTTC.

This clone has only one observation. The V gene is TRBV2, the J gene TRBJ2-2; the D is unclear. CDR1 and CDR2 (germline): SNHLY, FYNNEI. The CDR3 is made up of 13 amino acids. The V gene lost 4 bases and the J gene lost 6 bases, with 9 bases spanning the gap. As DNA, the CDR3 is TGTGCCAGCAGTGCTCTCGACTCCGGGGAGCTGTTTTTT. Protein product: CASSALDSGELFF.

The chain couples TRBV10-3 to TRBJ2-2, with D tentatively TRBD1 (6 bases). V lost 6 bases to trimming and J lost 0 bases, with 14 bases between them. There are 16 residues in the CDR3. Germline CDR1 ENHRY, CDR2 SYGVKD. Here the CDR3 DNA reads TGTGCCATCAGCCGGGACACTCACACGAACACCGGGGAGCTGTTTTTT. As protein: CAISRDTHTNTGELFF.

The chain has TRBV18 and TRBJ2-5, with 8 nucleotides matching TRBD1. V shed 6 bases, J shed 1 base, and the junction held 10 bases outside the gene matches. There are 16 residues in the CDR3. The V gene's germline CDR1 is KGHSH and CDR2 LQKENI. Here the CDR3 DNA reads TGTGCCAGCTCCCAACTCAGGGGGCAAAGCCAAGAGACCCAGTACTTC. Residues: CASSQLRGQSQETQYF.

V gene TRBV7-3 combines with J gene TRBJ2-1, with 8 positions matching TRBD1. In germline, CDR1 is SGHTA, CDR2 FQGTGA. CDR3 length: 15 residues. Losses at the gene ends were 5 bases for V and 6 bases for J; bases not matched to a gene: 9. The CDR3 spells CASSTDRGSGNEQFF. The CDR3 bases are TGTGCCAGCAGCACCGACAGGGGCTCAGGCAATGAGCAGTTCTTC.

The V call is TRBV4-2, the J call TRBJ1-1, with D maybe TRBD1 (5 bases). The CDR3 runs 15 residues. Germline V gene sequence: CDR1 LGHNA, CDR2 YNFKEQ. With 1 base removed from V and 2 bases from J, the gap between germline ends came to 11 bases. The CDR3 nucleotides read TGTGCCAGCAGCCAAGGATCTGACAGAAACACTGAAGCTTTCTTT. Its translation: CASSQGSDRNTEAFF.

The chain uses TRBV2 and TRBJ2-5, with a tentative D call TRBD2 (6 bases). The V gene lost 6 bases and the J gene lost 2 bases, with 16 bases spanning the gap. Looked up from germline, CDR1 is SNHLY and CDR2 is FYNNEI. The CDR3 sequence is 15 residues long. The chain's CDR3 is CASRGDWGGQETQYF. The DNA for the CDR3 is TGTGCCAGCAGGGGGGACTGGGGAGGTCAAGAGACCCAGTACTTC.

The CDR3 DNA is TGTGCCAGCAGTTCACCTACCGGGACTAGCGGGAGGGCCTTTAATGAGCAGTTCTTC. Its protein product is CASSSPTGTSGRAFNEQFF. The J gene is TRBJ2-1, the V gene TRBV27, with TRBD2 matching 16 bases. Per germline, CDR1 MNHEY and CDR2 SMNVEV (reference sequence). V was clipped by 4 bases and J by 7 bases; unmatched bases: 13. CDR3 size: 19 residues.